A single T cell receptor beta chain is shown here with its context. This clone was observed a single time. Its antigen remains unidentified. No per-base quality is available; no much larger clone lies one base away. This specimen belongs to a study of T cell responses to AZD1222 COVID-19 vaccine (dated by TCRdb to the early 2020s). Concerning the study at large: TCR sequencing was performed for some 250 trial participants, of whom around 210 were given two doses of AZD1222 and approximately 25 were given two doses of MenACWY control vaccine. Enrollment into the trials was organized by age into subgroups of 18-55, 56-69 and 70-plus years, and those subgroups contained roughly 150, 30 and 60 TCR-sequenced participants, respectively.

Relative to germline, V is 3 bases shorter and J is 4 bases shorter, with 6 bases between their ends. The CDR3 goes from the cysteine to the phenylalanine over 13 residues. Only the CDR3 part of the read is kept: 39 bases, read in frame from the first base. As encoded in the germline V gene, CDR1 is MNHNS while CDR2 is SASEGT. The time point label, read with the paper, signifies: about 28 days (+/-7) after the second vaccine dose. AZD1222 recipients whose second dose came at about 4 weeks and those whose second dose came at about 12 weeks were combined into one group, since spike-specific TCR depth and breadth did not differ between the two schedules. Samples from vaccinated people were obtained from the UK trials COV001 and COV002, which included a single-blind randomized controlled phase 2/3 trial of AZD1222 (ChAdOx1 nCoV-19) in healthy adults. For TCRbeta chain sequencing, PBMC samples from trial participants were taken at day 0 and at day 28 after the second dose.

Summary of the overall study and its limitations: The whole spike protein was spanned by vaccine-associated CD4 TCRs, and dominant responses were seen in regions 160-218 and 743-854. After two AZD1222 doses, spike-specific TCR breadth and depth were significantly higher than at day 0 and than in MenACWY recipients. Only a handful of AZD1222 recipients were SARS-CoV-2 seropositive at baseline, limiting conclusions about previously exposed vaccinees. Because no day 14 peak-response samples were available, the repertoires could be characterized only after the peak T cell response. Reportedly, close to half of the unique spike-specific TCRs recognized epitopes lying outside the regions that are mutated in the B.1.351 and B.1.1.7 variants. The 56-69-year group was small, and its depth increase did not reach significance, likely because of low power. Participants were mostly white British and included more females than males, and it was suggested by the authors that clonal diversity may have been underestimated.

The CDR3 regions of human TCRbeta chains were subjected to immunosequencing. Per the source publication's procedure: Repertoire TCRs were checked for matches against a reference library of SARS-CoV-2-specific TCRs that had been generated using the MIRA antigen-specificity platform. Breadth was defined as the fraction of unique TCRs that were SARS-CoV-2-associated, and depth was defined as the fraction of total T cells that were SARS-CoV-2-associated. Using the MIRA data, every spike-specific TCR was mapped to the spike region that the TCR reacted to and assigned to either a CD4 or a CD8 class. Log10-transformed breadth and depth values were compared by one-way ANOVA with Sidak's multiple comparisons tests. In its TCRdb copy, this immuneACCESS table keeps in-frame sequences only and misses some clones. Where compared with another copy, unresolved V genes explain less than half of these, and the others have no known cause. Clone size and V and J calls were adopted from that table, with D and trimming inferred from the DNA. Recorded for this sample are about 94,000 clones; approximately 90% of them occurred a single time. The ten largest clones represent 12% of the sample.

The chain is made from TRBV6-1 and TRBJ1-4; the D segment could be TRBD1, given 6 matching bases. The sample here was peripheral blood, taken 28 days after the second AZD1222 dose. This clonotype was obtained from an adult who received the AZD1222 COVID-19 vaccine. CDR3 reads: CASSDRGNEKLFF. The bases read TGTGCCAGCAGTGACAGGGGTAATGAAAAACTGTTTTTT.